This TCR beta chain was captured in a study of metastatic and nonmetastatic thyroid tumors. The wider study: Thyroid patients, malignant and benign, had repertoires compared across blood and tumor or nodule tissue.

CDR1 GTSNPN and CDR2 SVGIG come from the germline V gene (reference sequence). The CDR3 length is 15 residues. The J segment lost 1 base and the V segment lost 4 bases, leaving 4 bases of the junction unmatched. This clone has a count of ten or more. Its antigen is not known. All patients were untreated before thyroid surgery. Per the original methods: It was from CDR3 differences across clinicopathological groups that a distant-metastasis classifier for papillary thyroid cancer was built. TCRdb re-called the PCR reads via MiXCR. The V and J calls follow TCRdb's processing rather than the paper's. The profile shows around 19,000 clones, roughly 29% of them singletons. Findings and caveats of the study: Significantly higher TCR beta diversity was reportedly seen in malignant thyroid tumors than benign nodules, in blood and tumor.

The TCR originated in a female donor with papillary thyroid cancer or a benign thyroid nodule (not recorded which). Some clones in this sample may be carry-over from other donors' samples. Input material: blood. This chain joins TRBV30 and TRBJ2-1; 10 bases align to TRBD2. CDR3 nucleotide sequence: TGTGCCTGGATGCTAGCGGGAGTGTCCTACAATGAGCAGTTCTTC. Amino acids: CAWMLAGVSYNEQFF. Using reference TRBV30 and TRBJ2-1 for the parts outside the CDR3, the full variable domain is SQTIHQWPATLVQPVGSPLSLECTVEGTSNPNLYWYRQAAGRGLQLLFYSVGIGQISSEVPQNLSASRPQDRQFILSSKKLLLSDSGFYLCAWMLAGVSYNEQFFGPGTRLTVL.